Sequencing of this TCR beta chain was carried out in a study of blood T cell repertoires in COVID-19. Study as a whole: The origin of the acute and convalescent COVID-19 samples was the United States, Italy and Spain.

Germline CDR1 reads SGDLS; CDR2 reads YYNGEE. The CDR3 sequence is 15 residues long. The J segment lost 4 bases and the V segment lost 3 bases, leaving 7 bases of the junction unmatched. Profiled with immunoSEQ multiplex PCR; TCRdb holds only in-frame clones, not every one. The sample lists over 150,000 clones; more than 75% were seen once. The specimen sequenced was peripheral blood. The TCR was taken from a man between 50 and 59 years old who had recovered from COVID-19. The chain employs TRBV9 and TRBJ2-3, with 8 bases identical to TRBD1. The DNA for the CDR3 is TGTGCCAGCAGCGCTAGACAGGGGCAGGCAGATACGCAGTATTTT. It encodes CASSARQGQADTQYF.